This T cell receptor (beta chain) comes out of a study of control samples from healthy donors and cancer patients. Generated by immunoSEQ multiplex PCR, the TCRdb table keeps only in-frame clones and is missing some. Of about 120,000 clones in the sample, 88% were seen once. Germline V gene data show CDR1 as SGHTS and CDR2 as YDEGEE. The V end lost 4 bases, the J end lost 3 bases, and 14 bases lay between the germline ends. The CDR3 loop spans 15 amino acids. The clonotype originates from a woman between 70 and 85 years old in good health. This chain uses TRBV5-8 with TRBJ1-5; possibly TRBD1 for D (5 bases). Input material: blood. The CDR3 bases are TGTGCCAGCAGCCCAGGGACCAAACTCAATCAGCCCCAGCATTTT. Its translation is CASSPGTKLNQPQHF.